This is a list of T cell receptor beta chains from one sample in a study of blood T cell repertoires in COVID-19. Sequenced by immunoSEQ multiplex PCR; TCRdb stores in-frame clones only, minus some. Altogether more than 200,000 clones are present, around nine tenths being singletons, with the ten largest covering approximately 1.6%. The sequenced material came from PBMCs or T cells enriched from blood (not recorded which). The source of these receptors is a woman aged 45 to 65 who had recovered from COVID-19. Both conserved end residues are part of each CDR3. D genes are given only for firm matches.

j_gene,d_gene,v_gene,CDR3aa
TRBJ1-4,.,TRBV28,CASSLTLGGREKLFF
TRBJ1-2,.,TRBV4-1,CASSQATGENYGYTF
TRBJ1-2,.,TRBV6-5,CASSYSRGSNYGYTF
TRBJ2-3,.,TRBV6-2/TRBV6-3,CASSYLTDTQYF
TRBJ1-6,TRBD1,TRBV5-8,CASSLGPGQGSNNSPLHF
TRBJ2-1,.,TRBV5-1,CASSLGQYNEQFF
TRBJ1-4,.,TRBV4-1,CASSQSLNEKLFF
TRBJ2-1,TRBD2,TRBV10-1,CASSPLTAGEYNEQFF
TRBJ1-5,TRBD1,TRBV10-3,CATDREPNQPQHF
TRBJ1-2,.,TRBV15,CATSGPRGGYTF
TRBJ1-1,.,TRBV5-6,CASSETGGVLNTEAFF
TRBJ2-1,.,TRBV5-4,CASSLSLSNEQFF
TRBJ2-7,TRBD2,TRBV2,CASSVSLAGSSYEQYF
TRBJ1-2,.,TRBV7-8,CASSLGWGQGYTF
TRBJ1-2,.,TRBV3-1/TRBV3-2,CASSQSMTRYAGYTF
TRBJ1-2,.,TRBV29-1,CSVVTGANYGYTF
TRBJ2-7,TRBD2,TRBV6-6,CASSSGLAGSAYEQYF
TRBJ1-6,TRBD1,TRBV28,CASSTLQGMTLHF
TRBJ1-2,TRBD1,TRBV7-8,CASSHQGGGYTF
TRBJ2-2,TRBD2,TRBV27,CASSLGLAGADGELFF
TRBJ2-1,.,TRBV7-2,CASSLAGLAPGNEQFF
TRBJ1-2,TRBD1,TRBV7-9,CASSRPGQVIYGYTF
TRBJ2-7,TRBD2,TRBV11-1,CASSLLAGVTYEQYF
TRBJ2-3,.,TRBV4-2,CASSQGLEQLTSTDTQYF
TRBJ1-3,.,TRBV5-1,CASSLAGESGNTIYF
TRBJ2-1,TRBD1,TRBV7-2,CASSQRQGPRYNEQFF
TRBJ1-2,TRBD1,TRBV3-1/TRBV3-2,CASSLTQGDGYTF
TRBJ2-7,.,TRBV7-3,CASSLNPSWAEQYF
TRBJ1-6,TRBD1,TRBV10-3,CAIRTGGDSPLHF
TRBJ2-5,TRBD2,TRBV5-1,CASSLDPGGRTQYF
TRBJ1-4,.,TRBV27,CASSPTGFHEKLFF
TRBJ2-1,.,TRBV6-5,CASSYGTDSFNEQFF
TRBJ1-4,TRBD1,TRBV12-3/TRBV12-4,CASTGTVNEKLFF
TRBJ2-7,TRBD2,TRBV7-2,CASSFSLASDEQYF
TRBJ2-7,.,TRBV6-5,CASRSPGAYEQYF
TRBJ1-1,.,TRBV5-1,CASSLYEQNTEAFF
TRBJ1-2,.,TRBV10-3,CAISESIGGTGYTF
TRBJ1-4,.,TRBV30,CAWRPITGAREKLFF
TRBJ1-2,TRBD1,TRBV30,CAWSVLEGASWGYTF
TRBJ2-5,.,TRBV5-1,CASSSHRGGREETQYF
TRBJ1-1,.,TRBV18,CASSPETDTEAFF
TRBJ1-1,.,TRBV9,CASSGNWNTEAFF
TRBJ2-7,TRBD1,TRBV7-9,CASSSGTGFNYEQYF
TRBJ2-3,.,TRBV18,CASVDSFTDTQYF
TRBJ2-7,.,TRBV6-5,CASSYYAGTSYEQYF
TRBJ1-3,TRBD1,TRBV28,CASSLPGRDRGAGNTIYF
TRBJ2-1,TRBD2,TRBV5-1,CASSLDGLAGFF
TRBJ1-1,.,TRBV2,CASREEAGVWNTEAFF
TRBJ1-4,.,TRBV9,CASSATVENEKLFF
TRBJ1-5,.,TRBV28,CASSLGGNQNQPQHF
TRBJ1-1,.,TRBV14,CASSPHGKGENTEAFF
TRBJ2-7,TRBD2,TRBV28,CASSQIGTSDPYEQYF
TRBJ1-2,.,TRBV12-5,CASGLVLSQGGGYGYTF
TRBJ1-2,.,TRBV4-1,CASSQYAREENGYTF
TRBJ1-5,.,TRBV6-5,CASSRSNQPQHF
TRBJ2-7,.,TRBV28,CASTSGLGTAKGYEQYF
TRBJ1-5,TRBD1,TRBV5-1,CASSSTGGDQPQHF
TRBJ1-1,TRBD1,TRBV25-1,CASSAIDRDDTEAFF
TRBJ1-4,TRBD1,TRBV7-2,CASSLVTGEEKLFF